The sequence of this T cell receptor beta chain was determined in a study of tumor and adjacent non-tumor tissue in lung cancer. Study details: There were approximately twelve adenocarcinoma, 2 squamous cell carcinoma and 1 small cell lung cancer cases.

No cell sorting was done before RNA was extracted from the tissue. Distant lung tissue was collected more than 3 cm away from the tumor edge. A modified ARM-PCR protocol with three rounds of nested PCR amplified TCRbeta. TCRdb processed the multiplex PCR reads anew with MiXCR; each CDR3 protein has one entry. The sample records 40,000 to 55,000 distinct CDR3 sequences, roughly 69% being singletons. The receptor comes from a woman aged 55-69 years with non-small cell lung cancer. Sample: distant non-tumor lung tissue.

The CDR3 DNA reads as TGTGCCAGCAGCCAAGAACCAGAGACTAAGTACTTC. Amino acids: CASSQEPETKYF. The rearrangement joins TRBV11-1 to TRBJ2-5, with D tentatively TRBD2 (5 bases). The ends were cut back, 5 bases at V and 12 bases at J, with 16 bases in the middle. Germline CDR1 SGHAT, CDR2 FQDESV (reference sequence). The CDR3 covers 12 residues.